This entry lists 23 T cell receptor beta chains sequenced from one sample in a study of cytomegalovirus exposure and HLA in healthy donors. Sequencing used immunoSEQ multiplex PCR; TCRdb keeps in-frame clones, though not all of them. The sample contains roughly 150,000 clones, 86% of which appear only once. Material: PBMCs. Receptors originate from a woman aged 18-29 years in good health and CMV-seronegative.

CDR3 loop: CAWNIDSLSYNSPLHF. DNA for the CDR3: TGTGCCTGGAATATAGACAGTCTTTCCTATAATTCACCCCTCCACTTT. The gene calls are TRBV30 and TRBJ1-6, with D perhaps TRBD1 (5 bases). V was clipped by 4 bases and J by 1 base, with 14 bases between them. Germline V gene sequence: CDR1 GTSNPN, CDR2 SVGIG (reference sequence). This CDR3 contains 16 residues.

This clone was detected only a few times. CDR3 region: CASSKGTGAGDYGYTF. The CDR3 DNA sequence: TGTGCCAGCAGCAAGGGAACAGGGGCTGGGGACTATGGCTACACCTTC. The genes are TRBV9 and TRBJ1-2; 7 bases align to TRBD1. Trimming at V came to 4 bases and at J to 3 bases, leaving 12 bases not matched to a gene. Germline V gene data show CDR1 as SGDLS and CDR2 as YYNGEE. The CDR3 is 16 residues long.

The V and J genes are TRBV2 and TRBJ1-4, with 7 bases lining up with TRBD1. After removal of 6 bases from V and 4 bases from J, the junction contained 5 bases not matched to a gene. The CDR3 is 14 amino acids. Germline lookup yields CDR1 SNHLY and CDR2 FYNNEI. The CDR3 is CASSLTGVNEKLFF. In DNA, the CDR3 is TGTGCCAGCAGCCTCACAGGGGTTAATGAAAAACTGTTTTTT.

CDR3 protein: CASSLVGGTEAFF. Written as DNA, the CDR3 is TGTGCCAGCAGTTTGGTGGGGGGCACTGAAGCTTTCTTT. The chain recombines TRBV27 with TRBJ1-1; D possibly corresponds to TRBD1 (5 bases). The germline V gene has CDR1 MNHEY and CDR2 SMNVEV (reference sequence). The CDR3 consists of 13 residues. Trimming took 3 bases from V and 4 from J, leaving 9 bases between them.

The V gene is TRBV7-9, the J gene TRBJ2-7, with a possible D match to TRBD1 (6 bases). The CDR3 is made up of 16 amino acids. V lost 4 bases and J 3 bases, leaving 19 bases between the germline ends. CDR1 and CDR2 (germline): SEHNR, FQNEAQ (reference sequence). The chain's CDR3 is CASSSSFRGTSYEQYF. The CDR3 coding sequence is TGTGCCAGCAGCTCCTCTTTCAGGGGTACGAGCTACGAGCAGTACTTC.

This clone occurred a few times. The genes are TRBV7-3 and TRBJ1-6, with 9 bases identical to TRBD1. The germline gives CDR1 SGHTA, CDR2 FQGTGA. This CDR3 is built from 15 residues. V shed 3 bases and J 10 bases; nucleotides not matched to a gene: 7. CDR3: CASSLTGGTQSPLHF. The CDR3 DNA is TGTGCCAGCAGCTTGACAGGGGGGACTCAATCACCCCTCCACTTT.

This clone was seen a few times. This chain connects TRBV2 to TRBJ1-2; D remains ambiguous. The CDR3 sequence is 11 residues long. Trimming left V 4 bases short and J 8 bases short, with 8 bases between. Per germline, CDR1 SNHLY and CDR2 FYNNEI. The CDR3 DNA reads TGTGCCAGCAGTGGAACGGAGGGCTACACCTTC. Its translation is CASSGTEGYTF.

V gene TRBV14 combines with J gene TRBJ2-4; D is possibly TRBD1 (6 bases). V lost 3 bases and J 4 bases, leaving 13 bases between the germline ends. Germline V lookup: CDR1 SGHDN, CDR2 FVKESK. The CDR3 is made up of 15 amino acids. CDR3 sequence reads: CASSQGDRMKNIQYF. The DNA for the CDR3 is TGTGCCAGCAGCCAGGGAGACAGGATGAAAAACATTCAGTACTTC. Based on the CDR3 plus reference TRBV14 and TRBJ2-4, the full variable domain is EAGVTQFPSHSVIEKGQTVTLRCDPISGHDNLYWYRRVMGKEIKFLLHFVKESKQDESGMPNNRFLAERTGGTYSTLKVQPAELEDSGVYFCASSQGDRMKNIQYFGAGTRLSVL.

Only one count was recorded for this clone. J is TRBJ2-5 and V is TRBV6-4, with a weak D call TRBD2 (6 bases). Germline V lookup: CDR1 MRHNA, CDR2 SNTAGT. Trimming pared 6 bases from V and 5 bases from J, leaving 13 bases between. CDR3 length: 13 amino acids. The CDR3 loop is CASSGTPGETQYF. In nucleotides, the CDR3 is TGTGCCAGCAGCGGGACTCCCGGGGAGACCCAGTACTTC.

V usage is TRBV4-1 and J usage is TRBJ1-2; no reliable D call. CDR3 length: 16 residues. The V end lost 4 bases, the J end lost 6 bases, and 21 bases lay between the germline ends. CDR1 is MGHRA and CDR2 is YSYEKL in the germline V gene. CDR3 protein: CASSPTAEALVDGYTF. The CDR3 DNA sequence: TGCGCCAGCAGCCCCACAGCGGAGGCACTTGTAGATGGCTACACCTTC.

V and J are TRBV2 and TRBJ2-7; TRBD2 aligns across 11 bases. CDR1 and CDR2 (germline): SNHLY, FYNNEI. The junction had 10 bases not matched to a gene; V was cut back by 6 bases and J by 3 bases. The CDR3 spans 16 residues. This CDR3 is CASSQVGTSGYYEQYF. The CDR3 DNA reads TGTGCCAGCAGCCAGGTAGGGACTAGCGGATACTACGAGCAGTACTTC.

The rearrangement links TRBV10-3 to TRBJ2-2; 8 positions match TRBD1. The CDR3 length is 16 residues. Germline V gene data show CDR1 as ENHRY and CDR2 as SYGVKD. V shed 5 bases and J 4 bases; nucleotides not matched to a gene: 9. CDR3 sequence reads: CAISLGQGTSTGELFF. The CDR3 nucleotides read TGTGCCATCAGTCTAGGACAGGGAACGAGCACCGGGGAGCTGTTTTTT.

The chain links TRBV7-2 to TRBJ2-5; 13 bases match TRBD2. Germline lookup yields CDR1 SGHTA and CDR2 FQGNSA. CDR3 length: 14 amino acids. V shed 7 bases and J 6 bases; nucleotides not matched to a gene: 5. The CDR3 spells CASTWTSGSQTQYF. The CDR3 bases are TGTGCCAGCACCTGGACTAGCGGGAGTCAGACCCAGTACTTC.

The chain combines TRBV6-5 with TRBJ2-7; D ambiguous. Trimming stripped 5 bases from V and 3 bases from J, with 14 bases between. Germline loops: CDR1 MNHEY, CDR2 SVGAGI. The CDR3 has 14 amino acids. In nucleotides, the CDR3 is TGTGCCAGCAGTAGAGGTGGCAGCCACTACGAGCAGTACTTC. Translating gives CASSRGGSHYEQYF.

The rearrangement joins TRBV5-1 to TRBJ2-6; D unclear. The V gene lost 6 bases and the J gene lost 0 bases, with 13 bases spanning the gap. Per germline, CDR1 SGHRS and CDR2 YFSETQ. The CDR3 runs to 16 residues. CDR3 loop: CASKERFLSGANVLTF. The CDR3 DNA is TGCGCCAGCAAGGAGAGGTTCCTCTCTGGGGCCAACGTCCTGACTTTC.

This sequence joins TRBV5-1 and TRBJ2-3, with 7 positions matching TRBD2. The length of the CDR3 is 14 residues. Looked up from germline, CDR1 is SGHRS and CDR2 is YFSETQ. J gave up 5 bases and V 3 bases, and 6 bases lay outside the gene matches. The CDR3 nucleotides read TGCGCCAGCAGCTCAACTAGCGAGCTAGATACGCAGTATTTT. This sequence encodes CASSSTSELDTQYF. The full variable domain, with the rest looked up from reference TRBV5-1 and TRBJ2-3, is KAGVTQTPRYLIKTRGQQVTLSCSPISGHRSVSWYQQTPGQGLQFLFEYFSETQRNKGNFPGRFSGRQFSNSRSEMNVSTLELGDSALYLCASSSTSELDTQYFGPGTRLTVL.

V usage is TRBV6-6 and J usage is TRBJ1-5, with TRBD1 matching 8 bases. The CDR3 loop spans 16 amino acids. CDR1 and CDR2 from the germline V gene are MNHNY and SVGAGI (reference sequence). V lost 2 bases and J lost 1; bases outside the gene matches: 4. Here the CDR3 reads CASSYTTGGSNQPQHF. CDR3 DNA: TGTGCCAGCAGTTACACCACAGGGGGAAGCAATCAGCCCCAGCATTTT.

The chain uses TRBV18 and TRBJ1-5, with D possibly being TRBD1 (6 bases). Germline CDR1 KGHSH, CDR2 LQKENI. The CDR3 is made up of 15 amino acids. V was trimmed by 6 bases and J by 0 bases, leaving 12 bases between them. The CDR3 DNA reads TGTGCCAGCTCCCCCACCAGGGGTAGCAATCAGCCCCAGCATTTT. This sequence encodes CASSPTRGSNQPQHF.

The V call is TRBV10-2, the J call TRBJ2-5; maybe TRBD2 (7 bases). The CDR3 runs to 13 residues. Per germline, CDR1 WSHSY and CDR2 SAAADI. The V gene lost 2 bases and the J gene lost 7 bases, with 11 bases spanning the gap. The CDR3 loop is CASSEAGAGTQYF. As DNA, the CDR3 is TGCGCCAGCAGTGAGGCGGGGGCGGGGACCCAGTACTTC.

V gene TRBV13 combines with J gene TRBJ2-7; 10 bases match TRBD2. Germline V gene sequence: CDR1 PRHDT, CDR2 FYEKMQ (reference sequence). This CDR3 contains 14 residues. Unmatched junction bases numbered 3, after V lost 3 bases and J lost 4 bases. The CDR3 DNA is TGTGCCAGCAGCTTTAGCGGGAGGAAGTACGAGCAGTACTTC. Translated, it gives CASSFSGRKYEQYF. The full variable domain, with the rest looked up from reference TRBV13 and TRBJ2-7, is AAGVIQSPRHLIKEKRETATLKCYPIPRHDTVYWYQQGPGQDPQFLISFYEKMQSDKGSIPDRFSAQQFSDYHSELNMSSLELGDSALYFCASSFSGRKYEQYFGPGTRLTVT.

The chain joins TRBV29-1 to TRBJ1-1; maybe TRBD1 (6 bases). The length of the CDR3 is 10 residues. V lost 5 bases and J lost 7, with 8 bases in between. Germline loops: CDR1 SQVTM, CDR2 ANQGSEA. The CDR3 here is CSVQGFEAFF. DNA for the CDR3: TGCAGCGTTCAGGGGTTTGAAGCTTTCTTT.

The chain joins TRBV7-6 to TRBJ1-1, with a weak D call TRBD1 (5 bases). Trimming removed 5 bases at V and 3 bases at J, with 16 bases between. The CDR3 is 15 amino acids. CDR1 and CDR2 (germline): SGHVS, FNYEAQ. The CDR3 DNA follows: TGTGCCAGCAGCCAGCGGGTGGAGGGGCACACTGAAGCTTTCTTT. Its protein product is CASSQRVEGHTEAFF.

This chain connects TRBV29-1 to TRBJ2-7; TRBD1 agrees at 7 bases. Germline V gene data show CDR1 as SQVTM and CDR2 as ANQGSEA. Trimming took 2 bases from V and 2 from J; bases not matched to a gene: 9. CDR3 length: 15 amino acids. CDR3 DNA: TGCAGCGTTGAAAGGATTTACGGACAGGCCTACGAGCAGTACTTC. Amino acid sequence: CSVERIYGQAYEQYF.